The next 24 T cell receptor beta chains were all read from a single sample in a study of blood T cell repertoires in COVID-19. Sequenced by immunoSEQ multiplex PCR; TCRdb stores in-frame clones only, minus some. The data show fewer than 350,000 clones, 88% seen once. Sequencing input: peripheral blood. These receptors were collected from a man aged 18 to 30 with active or convalescent COVID-19.

The V call is TRBV5-4, the J call TRBJ1-1; D remains unclear. The V end was cut by 4 bases, the J end by 1 base, with 8 bases between. The CDR3 contains 13 residues. Germline CDR1 reads SGHNT; CDR2 reads YYREEE (reference sequence). The CDR3 DNA follows: TGTGCCAGCAGCGCGGTCGGGAACACTGAAGCTTTCTTT. Encoded protein: CASSAVGNTEAFF.

The gene calls are TRBV6-4 and TRBJ1-6; D possibly corresponds to TRBD1 (6 bases). Germline V lookup: CDR1 MRHNA, CDR2 SNTAGT. The CDR3 covers 19 residues. V dropped 4 bases and J dropped 10 bases, with 29 bases sitting between them. CDR3 nucleotide sequence: TGTGCCAGCAGTGGCCTAAAGGACAGACATCCGCGAACCGGGTCACCCCTCCACTTT. Residues: CASSGLKDRHPRTGSPLHF.

V usage is TRBV10-3 and J usage is TRBJ2-3; 10 nucleotides align to TRBD2. This CDR3 spans 17 amino acids. Germline V gives CDR1 ENHRY, CDR2 SYGVKD. Trimming at V came to 0 bases and at J to 3 bases, leaving 6 bases not matched to a gene. As DNA, the CDR3 is TGTGCCATCAGTGAGTCGTTAGGAGCGGGGGGGACAGATACGCAGTATTTT. Its translation: CAISESLGAGGTDTQYF.

The chain uses TRBV7-8 and TRBJ2-2, with 8 bases fitting TRBD2. This CDR3 comprises 12 residues. In germline, CDR1 is SGHVS, CDR2 FQNEAQ. V lost 5 bases to trimming and J lost 7 bases; unmatched junction nucleotides: 0. CDR3 in amino acids: CASSSGGGELFF. CDR3 coding DNA: TGTGCCAGCAGCAGCGGGGGCGGGGAGCTGTTTTTT.

The chain employs TRBV5-5 and TRBJ2-7, with a tentative D call TRBD1 (5 bases). The V end lost 0 bases, the J end lost 4 bases, and 8 bases lay between the germline ends. The CDR3 loop spans 13 amino acids. Germline lookup yields CDR1 SGHKS and CDR2 YYEKEE (reference sequence). The chain's CDR3 is CASSLEAGYEQYF. CDR3 bases: TGTGCCAGCAGCTTGGAGGCAGGGTACGAGCAGTACTTC.

V usage is TRBV19 and J usage is TRBJ1-2; 10 nucleotides align to TRBD1. Germline V gene lookup returns CDR1 LNHDA and CDR2 SQIVND (reference sequence). V lost 7 bases, J lost 4 bases, and 15 bases stayed unmatched. CDR3 size: 17 residues. The chain's CDR3 is CASTTRDRGFGFYGYTF. In DNA form, the CDR3 reads TGTGCCAGTACCACCCGGGACAGGGGCTTCGGATTCTATGGCTACACCTTC.

This chain uses TRBV4-1 with TRBJ1-2; 7 nucleotides agree with TRBD1. V gave up 1 base and J gave up 2 bases; unmatched junction bases: 4. Germline CDR1 is MGHRA and CDR2 is YSYEKL. The CDR3 has 15 amino acids. In DNA form, the CDR3 reads TGCGCCAGCAGCCAAGGCCCAGGGGGGAACTATGGCTACACCTTC. Its protein is CASSQGPGGNYGYTF.

The V call is TRBV5-1, the J call TRBJ2-3, with 9 bases that match TRBD1. The CDR3 loop spans 18 amino acids. Germline assignment: CDR1 SGHRS and CDR2 YFSETQ. V shed 1 base and J 1 base; nucleotides not matched to a gene: 10. CDR3 sequence (DNA): TGCGCCAGCAGCTTGAACAGGGGGCGAATTGGGGGCACAGATACGCAGTATTTT. This gives the protein CASSLNRGRIGGTDTQYF.

This chain uses TRBV5-1 with TRBJ1-1, with D tentatively TRBD1 (6 bases). This CDR3 has 15 residues. CDR1 is SGHRS, CDR2 YFSETQ, per germline. Trimming cost V 5 bases and J 3 bases, with 17 bases left between them. The chain's CDR3 is CASSVQGPLDTEAFF. As DNA, the CDR3 is TGCGCCAGCAGTGTACAGGGACCGTTAGACACTGAAGCTTTCTTT.

This chain connects TRBV7-2 to TRBJ1-1, with D perhaps matching TRBD1 (5 bases). The CDR3 contains 17 residues. Trimming removed 7 bases at V and 0 bases at J, with 21 bases between. Germline V gene sequence: CDR1 SGHTA, CDR2 FQGNSA. The CDR3 DNA reads as TGTGCCAGCAACCAACAAGGGGCAGGGTTTGTGAACACTGAAGCTTTCTTT. Protein sequence: CASNQQGAGFVNTEAFF.

V usage is TRBV9 and J usage is TRBJ2-7, with 8 bases fitting TRBD1. The V gene's germline CDR1 is SGDLS and CDR2 YYNGEE. Unmatched junction bases numbered 2, after V lost 0 bases and J lost 3 bases. This CDR3 contains 14 residues. CDR3 bases: TGTGCCAGCAGCGTAGTAGACAGGGGCTACGAGCAGTACTTC. Amino acids: CASSVVDRGYEQYF.

The V and J genes are TRBV6-2 or TRBV6-3 and TRBJ2-5; D is possibly TRBD2 (6 bases). Germline assignment: CDR1 MNHEY and CDR2 SVGEGT. V lost 0 bases to trimming and J lost 4 bases, with 15 bases between them. This CDR3 is built from 16 residues. This CDR3 reads CASSYSVPGSGETQYF. CDR3 coding DNA: TGTGCCAGCAGTTACTCGGTGCCGGGTAGCGGAGAGACCCAGTACTTC.

The V gene is TRBV11-3, the J gene TRBJ2-7; 13 bases agree with TRBD2. Germline trimming cut 3 bases from V and 2 bases from J; bases unmatched to any gene: 10. This CDR3 contains 18 residues. Germline CDR1 SGHNT, CDR2 YENEEA. This CDR3 is CASSFHRGLAGVPYEQYF. CDR3 coding DNA: TGTGCCAGCAGCTTTCACAGAGGACTAGCGGGGGTCCCCTACGAGCAGTACTTC.

This rearrangement joins TRBV6-5 to TRBJ1-5, with 10 bases that match TRBD1. CDR3 length equals 15 residues. V trimming: 6 bases; J trimming: 5 bases; junction bases outside the gene matches: 7. From germline, CDR1 is MNHEY and CDR2 SVGAGI. CDR3 bases: TGTGCCAGCAGCCCCGGACAGGGGGTATATCAGCCCCAGCATTTT. Translated, it gives CASSPGQGVYQPQHF.

CDR3 residues: CASSSPPRGGQSYNEQFF. Written as DNA, the CDR3 is TGTGCCAGCAGCTCCCCCCCTCGGGGGGGGCAGAGTTACAATGAGCAGTTCTTC. V gene TRBV7-9 combines with J gene TRBJ2-1; TRBD2 matches 8 bases. J was trimmed by 4 bases and V by 4 bases; bases with no gene match: 15. CDR3 length: 18 amino acids. The germline V gene has CDR1 SEHNR and CDR2 FQNEAQ (reference sequence). The full variable domain, completed using reference TRBV7-9 and TRBJ2-1, is DTGVSQNPRHKITKRGQNVTFRCDPISEHNRLYWYRQTLGQGPEFLTYFQNEAQLEKSRLLSDRFSAERPKGSFSTLEIQRTEQGDSAMYLCASSSPPRGGQSYNEQFFGPGTRLTVL.

The chain has TRBV11-2 and TRBJ2-4; TRBD1 matches 7 bases. The V and J ends lost 2 bases and 7 bases, in that order; junction bases with no gene match: 5. CDR1 and CDR2 from the germline V gene are SGHAT and FQNNGV. This CDR3 spans 14 amino acids. CDR3 loop: CASSLQGVKNIQYF. CDR3 coding DNA: TGTGCCAGCAGCTTACAGGGGGTCAAGAACATTCAGTACTTC.

In this sample, this clone turned up once. The chain joins TRBV7-8 to TRBJ2-5; no clear D. CDR3 size: 15 residues. In germline, CDR1 is SGHVS, CDR2 FQNEAQ. Trimming took 5 bases from V and 5 from J, leaving 18 bases between them. The DNA for the CDR3 is TGTGCCAGCAGCCGAAATTACAACATCGGGGAGACCCAGTACTTC. This gives the protein CASSRNYNIGETQYF.

This clone was counted a single time. This chain joins TRBV7-2 and TRBJ2-1; D is possibly TRBD2 (6 bases). Germline V lookup: CDR1 SGHTA, CDR2 FQGNSA. The V and J ends lost 4 bases and 2 bases respectively, with 12 bases between them. CDR3 length: 15 amino acids. DNA of the CDR3: TGTGCCAGCAGCTCGGGACTGAAAACCTACAATGAGCAGTTCTTC. Its translation is CASSSGLKTYNEQFF.

The V and J genes are TRBV19 and TRBJ1-2; TRBD1 agrees at 7 bases. CDR1 is LNHDA, CDR2 SQIVND, per germline (reference sequence). The CDR3 runs 14 residues. After removal of 5 bases from V and 5 bases from J, the junction contained 8 bases not matched to a gene. The CDR3 is CASSPTTGQYGYTF. The CDR3 DNA reads TGTGCCAGTAGTCCGACGACAGGGCAATATGGCTACACCTTC.

The rearrangement links TRBV25-1 to TRBJ1-4, with D uncertain. Germline V gives CDR1 MGHDK, CDR2 SYGVNS. Trimming removed 6 bases at V and 5 bases at J, with 13 bases between. The CDR3 runs 14 residues. The CDR3 sequence is CASSSGIINEKLFF. The DNA of the CDR3 is TGTGCCAGCAGCTCCGGGATTATAAATGAAAAACTGTTTTTT.

The CDR3 DNA reads as TGTGCCAGCAGTACAGGGGCGATGCAGCCCCAGCATTTT. It translates to CASSTGAMQPQHF. The chain combines TRBV12-3 or TRBV12-4 with TRBJ1-5, with 7 bases identical to TRBD1. This CDR3 spans 13 amino acids. J was trimmed by 7 bases and V by 5 bases; bases with no gene match: 5.

The chain combines TRBV7-9 with TRBJ1-2; D is undetermined. CDR3 length equals 16 residues. CDR1 is SEHNR and CDR2 is FQNEAQ in the germline V gene (reference sequence). Trimming took off 7 bases at V and 4 bases at J, with 22 bases between the two ends. CDR3 sequence reads: CASTQWRETYFYGYTF. The CDR3 DNA reads as TGTGCCAGCACCCAGTGGAGGGAGACTTATTTCTATGGCTACACCTTC.

This chain connects TRBV12-3 or TRBV12-4 to TRBJ1-2, with unresolved D. V gave up 6 bases and J gave up 7 bases, with 12 bases separating them. The CDR3 loop spans 12 amino acids. The CDR3 coding sequence is TGTGCCAGCAGCGCGAGGTCTTCTGGCTACACCTTC. This encodes CASSARSSGYTF.

The rearrangement links TRBV29-1 to TRBJ1-3; 7 nucleotides match TRBD1. V was clipped by 7 bases and J by 0 bases; unmatched bases: 9. The CDR3 consists of 15 residues. Germline values: CDR1 SQVTM, CDR2 ANQGSEA. CDR3 region: CSAWGDRDSGNTIYF. CDR3 in DNA: TGCAGCGCTTGGGGGGACAGAGACTCTGGAAACACCATATATTTT.